This T cell receptor beta chain emerged from a study of tumor-infiltrating lymphocytes in primary liver carcinoma. Looking at the study overall: Patients included men and women of 30 to 69 years. Study outcomes and limitations: In tumor-adjacent and tumor-blood pairs, overlap was lower than in tumor region pairs.

Both RNA and DNA were isolated together from 20-30 mg of bulk tissue that had not been sorted. Among the patients, all had chronic HBV infection and none had been treated. Germline-derived CDR1 and CDR2 are MGHRA and YSYEKL. This CDR3 spans 14 amino acids. Total RNA amounting to roughly 0.5 ug was the source from which TCR beta cDNA was made with a constant-region primer. Slightly modified ARM-PCR with three nested multiplex PCR rounds yielded TCR beta libraries. The two initial PCR rounds, around 11 cycles each, used TRBV1-TRBV30 forward and C-beta reverse primers. TCRdb called the multiplex PCR reads again in MiXCR, with one record for every CDR3 protein. In the table there are approximately 100,000 distinct CDR3 sequences, about 62% of which are singletons. The table lists this clonotype with a count of one. Its matching antigen is unknown. One end of the junction fails to match germline, which may point to a read error.

The V and J genes are TRBV4-1 and TRBJ2-5; D possibly corresponds to TRBD2 (5 bases). This clonotype originated in a woman aged 60 to 75 with primary liver carcinoma and hepatitis B virus infection. Sequencing used liver tumor tissue from sampling region 2. Noted subset: tumor region T2, inferior pole. The CDR3 sequence is CASSPKDRGEAQYF. Written as DNA, the CDR3 is TGCGCCAGCAGCCCAAAGGACCGGGGAGAGGCCCAGTACTTC.